The rows below give T cell receptor beta chains drawn from one sample of a study of tumor-infiltrating lymphocytes in primary liver carcinoma. TCRdb re-analysed the multiplex PCR reads in MiXCR, keeping a single row per CDR3 protein. The table shows almost 55,000 distinct CDR3 sequences, with 70% to 85% occurring only once. Sequencing used liver tumor tissue from sampling region 2. Every receptor here comes from a man aged 40-55 years with primary liver carcinoma and hepatitis B virus infection. The CDR3 runs from the conserved cysteine through the conserved F or W. A D gene is named only where the DNA matches it firmly. Clone size is not always given. Where it is, it says once, few, many or a class for expanded clones.

V	size	J	D	DNA	CDR3
TRBV5-5	NA	TRBJ2-2	NA	TGTGCCAGCAGCTTGGTCCCGGGCGGGGAGCTGTTTTTT	CASSLVPGGELFF
TRBV28	NA	TRBJ1-4	NA	TGTGCCAGCAGCAACCCGGGGGCAGGGAGGGAGAAACTGTTTTTT	CASSNPGAGREKLFF
TRBV4-1	NA	TRBJ1-1	NA	TGCACCAGCAGCCGAAGGGGGGGCAGTAAGAACACTGAAGCTTTCTTT	CTSSRRGGSKNTEAFF
TRBV11-2	NA	TRBJ2-5	TRBD2	TGTGTAAGCAACTTAGGACTAGCGGGCGGGAGAGACCAGTACTTC	CVSNLGLAGGRDQYF
TRBV11-1	NA	TRBJ1-4	NA	TGTGCAAGAAGCCACAGCAGGGGACCTAATGTAAAACTGTTTTTT	CARSHSRGPNVKLFF
TRBV11-2	NA	TRBJ1-5	NA	TGTGCCAGCAGCACCGGATGGTTCCCCGAGTCCCAGCATTTT	CASSTGWFPESQHF
TRBV11-2	NA	TRBJ2-1	TRBD2	TGTGCCAGCAGCTATTCTTCGACTAGCAGGAGGGGAGGCGGGTTATTC	CASSYSSTSRRGGGLF
TRBV4-1	many	TRBJ1-5	NA	TGCGCCAGCAGCCAAGTACAGGGGCCCCAGCATTTT	CASSQVQGPQHF
TRBV9	NA	TRBJ2-2	TRBD1	TGTGCCAGCAGCGTCGGGACAGGGGCTGACACCGGGGAGCTGTTTTTT	CASSVGTGADTGELFF
TRBV4-1	NA	TRBJ2-7	NA	TGCGCCAGCTGCCCCGGCTCTTTGACCACCTACGAGCAGTACTTC	CASCPGSLTTYEQYF
TRBV11-2	NA	TRBJ1-5	NA	TGTGCCGGCAGCACCGGACGGTTTCCCGAGCCCCAGCTGTTT	CAGSTGRFPEPQLF
TRBV11-2	once	TRBJ2-3	TRBD1	TGTGCCAGCAGCGAACGGGACAGACGCACAGATGCGCAGTATTTT	CASSERDRRTDAQYF
TRBV28	NA	TRBJ2-2	NA	TGTGCTAGGAGTCCCAACCTGGGCAAGGAGCTATTTTTT	CARSPNLGKELFF
TRBV6-1	NA	TRBJ2-3	NA	TGTGCCAGCAGTGAAAGGCGACCCCCTACAGGAGATACGCAGTATTTT	CASSERRPPTGDTQYF
TRBV6-1	NA	TRBJ2-3	NA	TGTGCCAGCAGTGATTCAGCTGGCGGGCCGTATAGCACAGATACGCAGTATTTT	CASSDSAGGPYSTDTQYF
TRBV7-6	NA	TRBJ2-1	TRBD2	TGTGCCAGCAGCCTCAGACAAGCGGGAGCCTCCTACAATGAGCAGTTCTTC	CASSLRQAGASYNEQFF
TRBV21-1	many	TRBJ2-4	NA	TGTGCCAGCAGCAAAAGAGGGATCAAGGGAGCCGTCCTAGCCAAAAACATTCAGTACTTC	CASSKRGIKGAVLAKNIQYF
TRBV4-1	NA	TRBJ2-1	NA	TGCGCCAGCAACCAAGAAAACAATGAGCAGCTCTTC	CASNQENNEQLF
TRBV10-1	NA	TRBJ2-1	TRBD2	TGTGCCAGCTGTGGGAAGCGGGGTTCCTACAATGAGCAGTTCTTC	CASCGKRGSYNEQFF
TRBV2	NA	TRBJ2-7	NA	TGTGCCCGAGGGGAGTTCTTCGCCGTGCGGTACTTC	CARGEFFAVRYF
TRBV6-6	NA	TRBJ1-2	NA	TGTGCCAGCGGGGCTATCGGGGGTTATGGCTACACCTTC	CASGAIGGYGYTF
TRBV12-3/TRBV12-4	NA	TRBJ2-1	TRBD2	TGTGCCAGCGGGACTAGCGGGGGGGATGAGCAGTTCTTC	CASGTSGGDEQFF
TRBV6-5	NA	TRBJ2-1	NA	TGTGCCAGCAGGGTATCCGGGACTGGCCCCAATGAGCAGTCCTTC	CASRVSGTGPNEQSF
TRBV14	NA	TRBJ2-1	TRBD1	TGTGCCAGCAGTCCCGGGACAGGGGGTTGCAATGAGCAGTTTTTC	CASSPGTGGCNEQFF
TRBV6-5	NA	TRBJ2-5	TRBD2	TGTACCAGCAGTACCGGGCTAGCGGATTCGACCCAGTACTTC	CTSSTGLADSTQYF
TRBV12-3/TRBV12-4	once	TRBJ2-7	NA	TGTGTCAGCGGTCGGATGGGTGGGGAGCAGTACTTC	CVSGRMGGEQYF
TRBV7-2	NA	TRBJ2-3	NA	TGTGCCAGCAGCTTAGGGTGGGGCACAAATACGCAGTATTTT	CASSLGWGTNTQYF
TRBV5-5	NA	TRBJ1-1	NA	TGTGCCAACAGTCTTACAGGGTTTTCCCCTGAAGCTTTCTTT	CANSLTGFSPEAFF
TRBV12-5	NA	TRBJ2-1	NA	TGTGCTAGTGATCGTGCCCCGGGACGGGGGAGGCATGAGCAGTTCTTC	CASDRAPGRGRHEQFF
TRBV10-3	NA	TRBJ2-1	NA	TGTGGCATCAGTGAGCAGCCCGAGGGTGAGCAGTTCTTC	CGISEQPEGEQFF
TRBV12-3/TRBV12-4	NA	TRBJ1-4	NA	TGTGCCAGCGGTTTAGCGCTCGGTGGAGGGGAGAAACTGTTTTTT	CASGLALGGGEKLFF
TRBV5-6	NA	TRBJ2-2	TRBD1	TGTGCCAGTAGCTTGGACAGGGTGTTTTTCACCGGGGAGCTGTTTTTT	CASSLDRVFFTGELFF
TRBV12-3/TRBV12-4	NA	TRBJ2-5	NA	TGTGACAGCACACGTCATAGTGGGAGAGGAGAGACCCAGTACTTC	CDSTRHSGRGETQYF
TRBV7-8	NA	TRBJ2-2	TRBD2	TGTGACAGCAGCGACGGACTAGCAGGTACCGGGGAGCTGTTTTTT	CDSSDGLAGTGELFF
TRBV30	many	TRBJ1-5	NA	TGTGCCTGGAGTGAGGGGTACAGGGTACGGCAGCCCCAGCATTTT	CAWSEGYRVRQPQHF
TRBV6-5	NA	TRBJ2-6	NA	TGTGCCAGCAGTCGAGAAACTGGGGCCGACGTCCTGACTTTC	CASSRETGADVLTF
TRBV11-2	few	TRBJ2-3	NA	TGTGCCAGCAGCTTAGGGATAAATCAGCCCCAGTATTTT	CASSLGINQPQYF
TRBV6-5	NA	TRBJ2-1	NA	TGTGCCAGCGGTTGGCAGGACGGGGGCAATGAGCAGTTCTTC	CASGWQDGGNEQFF
TRBV11-2	NA	TRBJ2-7	NA	TGTATCAGCAGCTTAACCGACGGAACCTACGTGCAGTACTTC	CISSLTDGTYVQYF
TRBV29-1	NA	TRBJ2-2	NA	NA	CSVGVGANTGELVF